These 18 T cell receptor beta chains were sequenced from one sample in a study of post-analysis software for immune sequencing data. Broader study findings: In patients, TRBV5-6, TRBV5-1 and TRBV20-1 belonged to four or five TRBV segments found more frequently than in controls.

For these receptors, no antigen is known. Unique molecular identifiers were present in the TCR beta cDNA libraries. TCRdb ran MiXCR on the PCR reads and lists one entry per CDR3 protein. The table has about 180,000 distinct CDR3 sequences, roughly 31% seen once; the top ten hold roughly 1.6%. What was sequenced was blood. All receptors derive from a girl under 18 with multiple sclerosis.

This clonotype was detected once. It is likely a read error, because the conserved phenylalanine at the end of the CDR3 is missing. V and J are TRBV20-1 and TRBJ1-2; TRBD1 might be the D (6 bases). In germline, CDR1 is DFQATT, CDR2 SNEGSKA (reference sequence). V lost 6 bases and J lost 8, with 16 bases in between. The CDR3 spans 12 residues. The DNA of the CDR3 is TGCAGTGCCAGGAAGGGGGGATGGGGCTACACCTCC. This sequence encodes CSARKGGWGYTS.

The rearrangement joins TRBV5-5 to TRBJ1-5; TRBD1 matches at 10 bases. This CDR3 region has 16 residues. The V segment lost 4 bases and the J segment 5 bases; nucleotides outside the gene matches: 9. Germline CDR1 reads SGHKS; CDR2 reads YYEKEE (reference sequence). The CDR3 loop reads CASSPLTGGADQPQHF. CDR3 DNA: TGTGCCAGCAGCCCCTTGACAGGGGGCGCGGATCAGCCCCAGCATTTT. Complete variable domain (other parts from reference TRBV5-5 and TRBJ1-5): DAGVTQSPTHLIKTRGQQVTLRCSPISGHKSVSWYQQVLGQGPQFIFQYYEKEERGRGNFPDRFSARQFPNYSSELNVNALLLGDSALYLCASSPLTGGADQPQHFGDGTRLSIL.

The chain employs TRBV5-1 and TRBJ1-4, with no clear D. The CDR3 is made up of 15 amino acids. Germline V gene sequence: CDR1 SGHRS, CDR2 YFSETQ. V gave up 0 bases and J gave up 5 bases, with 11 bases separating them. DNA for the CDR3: TGCGCCAGCAGCTTGGCCCCGGGATTAAATGAAAAACTGTTTTTT. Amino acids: CASSLAPGLNEKLFF.

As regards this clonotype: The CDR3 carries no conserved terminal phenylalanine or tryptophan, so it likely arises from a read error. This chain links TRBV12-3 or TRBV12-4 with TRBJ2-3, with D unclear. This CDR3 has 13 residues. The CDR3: CASRPDGADMQYS. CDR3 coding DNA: TGTGCCAGCAGGCCCGATGGAGCAGATATGCAGTATTCT.

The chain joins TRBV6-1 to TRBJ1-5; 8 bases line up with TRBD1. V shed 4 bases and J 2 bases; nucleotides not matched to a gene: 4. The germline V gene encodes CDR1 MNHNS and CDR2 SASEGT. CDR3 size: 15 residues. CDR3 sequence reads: CASSGETGGNQPQHF. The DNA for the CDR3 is TGTGCCAGCAGTGGAGAGACAGGGGGCAATCAGCCCCAGCATTTT.

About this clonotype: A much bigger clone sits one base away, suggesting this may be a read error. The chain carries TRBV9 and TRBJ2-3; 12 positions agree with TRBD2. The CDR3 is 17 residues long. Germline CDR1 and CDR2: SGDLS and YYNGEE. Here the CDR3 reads CTSSEQGLAGPTDTQYF. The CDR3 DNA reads TGTACCAGCAGCGAGCAGGGACTAGCGGGCCCCACAGATACGCAGTATTTT.

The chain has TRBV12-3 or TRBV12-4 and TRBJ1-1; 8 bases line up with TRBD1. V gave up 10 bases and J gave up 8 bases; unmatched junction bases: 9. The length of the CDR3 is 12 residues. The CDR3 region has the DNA TGTGCCACCAGGGACAGGTGTTCGGAAGCTTTCTTT. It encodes CATRDRCSEAFF.

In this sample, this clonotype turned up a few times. The CDR3 region has the DNA TGTGCCAGCAGGCCTCCGGGACAGATCTACGAGCAGTACTTC. As protein: CASRPPGQIYEQYF. The chain links TRBV28 to TRBJ2-7; TRBD1 matches 7 bases. This CDR3 comprises 14 residues. In germline, CDR1 is MDHEN, CDR2 SYDVKM. J gave up 3 bases and V 6 bases, and 8 bases lay outside the gene matches.

This CDR3 is CASSLASTSGSSETQYF. DNA for the CDR3: TGCGCCAGCAGCTTGGCTTCAACTAGCGGGAGCTCTGAGACCCAGTACTTC. The rearrangement uses TRBV5-1 and TRBJ2-5; 11 bases are shared with TRBD2. This CDR3 is 17 amino acids long. V lost 0 bases, J lost 5 bases, and 9 bases stayed unmatched. Germline V lookup: CDR1 SGHRS, CDR2 YFSETQ.

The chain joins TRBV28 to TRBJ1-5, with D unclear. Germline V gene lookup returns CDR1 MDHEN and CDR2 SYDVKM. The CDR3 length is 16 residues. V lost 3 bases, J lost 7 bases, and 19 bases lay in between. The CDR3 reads CASSLYGLNVGQPQHF. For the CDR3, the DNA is TGTGCCAGCAGTTTGTATGGCTTGAACGTTGGCCAGCCCCAGCATTTT.

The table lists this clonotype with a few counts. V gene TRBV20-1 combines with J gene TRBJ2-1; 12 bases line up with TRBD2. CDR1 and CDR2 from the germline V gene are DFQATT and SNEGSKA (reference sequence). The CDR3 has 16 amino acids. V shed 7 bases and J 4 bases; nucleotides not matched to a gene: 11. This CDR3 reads CSVAGLAGTRYNEQFF. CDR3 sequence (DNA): TGCAGTGTCGCCGGACTAGCGGGAACCCGATACAATGAGCAGTTCTTC.

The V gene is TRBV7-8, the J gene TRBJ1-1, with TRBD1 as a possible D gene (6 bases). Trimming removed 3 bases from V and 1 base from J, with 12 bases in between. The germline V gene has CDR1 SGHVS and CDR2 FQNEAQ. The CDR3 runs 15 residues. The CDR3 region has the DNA TGTGCCAGCAGCTTGGGGGGCCAGCAGAACACTGAAGCTTTCTTT. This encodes CASSLGGQQNTEAFF.

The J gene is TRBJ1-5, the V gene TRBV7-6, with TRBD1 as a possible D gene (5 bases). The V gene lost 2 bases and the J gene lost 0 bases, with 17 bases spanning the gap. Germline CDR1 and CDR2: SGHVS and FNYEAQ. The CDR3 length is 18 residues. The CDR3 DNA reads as TGTGCCAGCAGCTTAACAGGTGCCTTTTTGCGTAGCAATCAGCCCCAGCATTTT. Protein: CASSLTGAFLRSNQPQHF.

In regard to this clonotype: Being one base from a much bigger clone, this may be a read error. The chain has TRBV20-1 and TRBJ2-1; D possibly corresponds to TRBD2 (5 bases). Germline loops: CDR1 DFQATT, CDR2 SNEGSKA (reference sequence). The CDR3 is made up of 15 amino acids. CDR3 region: CSGGLRIGSYNEQFF. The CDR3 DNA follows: TGTAGTGGCGGGCTACGTATAGGCTCCTACAATGAGCAGTTCTTC.

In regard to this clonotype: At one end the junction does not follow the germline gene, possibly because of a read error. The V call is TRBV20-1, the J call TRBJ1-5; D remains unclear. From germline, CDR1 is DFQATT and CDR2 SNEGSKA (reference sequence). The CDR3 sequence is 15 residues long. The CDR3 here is CGARADPNSNQPQHF. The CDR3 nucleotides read TGCGGTGCTAGGGCGGATCCTAATAGCAATCAGCCCCAGCATTTT.

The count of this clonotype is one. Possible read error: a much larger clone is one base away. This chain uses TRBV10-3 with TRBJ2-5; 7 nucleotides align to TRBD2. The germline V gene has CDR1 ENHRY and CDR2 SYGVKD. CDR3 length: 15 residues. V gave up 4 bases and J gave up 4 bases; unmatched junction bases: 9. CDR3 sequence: CAISGSPTSPETQYF. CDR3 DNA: TGTGCCATCAGTGGGTCTCCGACTAGCCCAGAGACCCAGTACTTC.

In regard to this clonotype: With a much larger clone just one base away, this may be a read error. The CDR3 reads CASSHPLVTDTRYF. The CDR3 nucleotides read TGTGCCAGCAGCCACCCGCTAGTCACAGATACGCGGTATTTT. The chain couples TRBV7-2 to TRBJ2-3; D is undetermined. Germline lookup yields CDR1 SGHTA and CDR2 FQGNSA. CDR3 length: 14 residues. Full variable domain (missing parts from reference TRBV7-2 and TRBJ2-3): GAGVSQSPSNKVTEKGKDVELRCDPISGHTALYWYRQSLGQGLEFLIYFQGNSAPDKSGLPSDRFSAERTGGSVSTLTIQRTQQEDSAVYLCASSHPLVTDTRYFGPGTRLTVL.

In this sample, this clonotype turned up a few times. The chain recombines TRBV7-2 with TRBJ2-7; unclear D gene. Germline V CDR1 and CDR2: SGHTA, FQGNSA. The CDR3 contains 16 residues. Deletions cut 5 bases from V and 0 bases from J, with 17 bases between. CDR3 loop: CASSQKTQFSSYEQYF. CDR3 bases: TGTGCCAGCAGCCAGAAGACACAATTCAGCTCCTACGAGCAGTACTTC.